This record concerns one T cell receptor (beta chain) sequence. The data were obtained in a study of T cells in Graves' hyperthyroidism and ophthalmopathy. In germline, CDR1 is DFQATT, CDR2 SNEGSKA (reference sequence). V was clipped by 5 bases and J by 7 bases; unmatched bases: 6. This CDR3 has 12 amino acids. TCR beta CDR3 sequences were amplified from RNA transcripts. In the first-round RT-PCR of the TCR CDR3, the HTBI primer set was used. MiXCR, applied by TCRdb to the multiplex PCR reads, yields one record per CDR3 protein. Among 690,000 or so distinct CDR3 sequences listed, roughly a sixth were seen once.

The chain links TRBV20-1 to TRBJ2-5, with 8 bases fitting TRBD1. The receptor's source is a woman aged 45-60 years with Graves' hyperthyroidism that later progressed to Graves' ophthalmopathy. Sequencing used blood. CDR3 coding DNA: TGCAGTGCTCCAGGACAGGGAATGACCCAGTACTTC. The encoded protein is CSAPGQGMTQYF.